This TCR beta chain derives from a study of patients and donors after allogeneic stem cell transplantation. Using its own MiXCR run on the RT-PCR reads, TCRdb lists one record per CDR3 protein. The top ten hold about half of the sample, which has 25,000 to 30,000 distinct CDR3 sequences, about 8% seen once. Germline V CDR1 and CDR2: LNHNV, YYDKDF (reference sequence). The CDR3 contains 16 residues. Trimming removed 0 bases from V and 6 bases from J; junction bases left unmatched: 10. Sequencing used blood, either unsorted or a sorted T cell fraction (not recorded which). V and J are TRBV15 and TRBJ2-7; TRBD1 matches 8 bases. The TCR sequence derives from a human donor who was either an allogeneic HSCT recipient or a stem cell or donor lymphocyte infusion donor (not recorded which). It is not recorded whose cells these are; they may come from a transplant donor. This CDR3 is CATSREAGTGQREQYF. In DNA form, the CDR3 reads TGTGCCACCAGCAGAGAAGCTGGGACAGGACAACGCGAGCAGTACTTC.